The 11 T cell receptor beta chains in this list originate from one sample, sequenced in a study of T cell changes during pregnancy in multiple sclerosis (dated by TCRdb to between 2019 and 2020). Library preparation used the immunoSEQ multiplex PCR assay. As stored in TCRdb, this immuneACCESS dataset retains in-frame rearrangements with V and J assigned. A fraction of the clones does not appear; measured against another copy, unresolved V genes explain less than half of the discrepancy, and the remainder lacks a known reason. Recorded for this sample are under 130,000 clones; 85% to 95% of them occurred a single time. The ten largest clones take up 0.9% to 0.95% of the sample. The specimen was peripheral blood, collected after pregnancy. The receptors were gathered from a female donor with multiple sclerosis, enrolled in a pregnancy study.

The rearrangement uses TRBV19 and TRBJ2-3; 15 bases are a match to TRBD2. Germline V gene sequence: CDR1 LNHDA, CDR2 SQIVND (reference sequence). The length of the CDR3 is 17 residues. Trimming removed 2 bases from V and 4 bases from J; junction bases left unmatched: 4. CDR3 sequence: CASSILGTSGRSDTQYF. CDR3 DNA sequence: TGTGCCAGTAGTATACTCGGGACTAGCGGGAGGTCAGATACGCAGTATTTT.

This chain links TRBV30 with TRBJ2-7; the D gene is possibly TRBD1 (5 bases). Germline assignment: CDR1 GTSNPN and CDR2 SVGIG (reference sequence). This CDR3 has 16 residues. V dropped 4 bases and J dropped 7 bases, with 26 bases sitting between them. CDR3 nucleotide sequence: TGTGCCTGGAAAGGGGCGGCAAGGGGTAAAGGGCCGGAGCAGTACTTC. Protein: CAWKGAARGKGPEQYF. Full variable domain (missing parts from reference TRBV30 and TRBJ2-7): SQTIHQWPATLVQPVGSPLSLECTVEGTSNPNLYWYRQAAGRGLQLLFYSVGIGQISSEVPQNLSASRPQDRQFILSSKKLLLSDSGFYLCAWKGAARGKGPEQYFGPGTRLTVT.

The rearrangement links TRBV9 to TRBJ2-1; 9 bases line up with TRBD1. V gave up 0 bases and J gave up 10 bases; unmatched junction bases: 8. The CDR3 contains 15 residues. Germline V lookup: CDR1 SGDLS, CDR2 YYNGEE. The CDR3 DNA is TGTGCCAGCAGCGTAGAGGGACAGGGATCGAGGGAGCAGTTCTTC. Its translation: CASSVEGQGSREQFF.

The chain couples TRBV5-4 to TRBJ2-1, with a possible D match to TRBD1 (6 bases). Trimming removed 0 bases from V and 0 bases from J, with 10 bases in between. The CDR3 length is 16 residues. Per germline, CDR1 SGHNT and CDR2 YYREEE (reference sequence). The CDR3, as DNA: TGTGCCAGCAGCTTGGATAGGGGGAGCTCCTACAATGAGCAGTTCTTC. The encoded protein is CASSLDRGSSYNEQFF.

The chain is built from TRBV2 and TRBJ1-4; 10 bases align to TRBD1. V shed 7 bases and J 5 bases; nucleotides not matched to a gene: 4. Germline assignment: CDR1 SNHLY and CDR2 FYNNEI. The CDR3 has 14 residues. The CDR3 nucleotides read TGTGCCAGCAAGGGGGACAGGGGAAATGAAAAACTGTTTTTT. This codes for CASKGDRGNEKLFF.

The chain is built from TRBV7-9 and TRBJ2-1; perhaps TRBD2 as D (6 bases). Trimming took 5 bases from V and 12 from J, leaving 14 bases between them. Germline CDR1 and CDR2: SEHNR and FQNEAQ (reference sequence). This CDR3 region has 12 residues. CDR3 nucleotides: TGTGCCAGCAGCCTAACTAGCTGGTGGCAGTTCTTC. Residues: CASSLTSWWQFF.

The chain carries TRBV5-1 and TRBJ2-5, with a weak D call TRBD2 (6 bases). The CDR3 is 14 amino acids. Germline CDR1 reads SGHRS; CDR2 reads YFSETQ. Deletions cut 7 bases from V and 4 bases from J, with 17 bases between. The CDR3 loop is CASGIGTSGETQYF. The CDR3 DNA sequence: TGCGCCAGCGGGATCGGGACTTCGGGAGAGACCCAGTACTTC. Full variable domain (rest looked up from reference TRBV5-1 and TRBJ2-5): KAGVTQTPRYLIKTRGQQVTLSCSPISGHRSVSWYQQTPGQGLQFLFEYFSETQRNKGNFPGRFSGRQFSNSRSEMNVSTLELGDSALYLCASGIGTSGETQYFGPGTRLLVL.

J is TRBJ2-2 and V is TRBV7-9, with D possibly being TRBD1 (6 bases). Looked up from germline, CDR1 is SEHNR and CDR2 is FQNEAQ (reference sequence). The CDR3 totals 14 residues. Trimming removed 3 bases at V and 4 bases at J, with 9 bases between. This chain's CDR3 is CASSLDRFTGELFF. For the CDR3, the DNA is TGTGCCAGCAGCTTGGACAGATTCACCGGGGAGCTGTTTTTT.

The chain carries TRBV10-2 and TRBJ2-1; 7 bases are a match to TRBD1. Germline CDR1 reads WSHSY; CDR2 reads SAAADI. The CDR3 extends over 16 amino acids. V trimming: 0 bases; J trimming: 2 bases; junction bases outside the gene matches: 4. CDR3 residues: CASSESDRLPYNEQFF. CDR3 nucleotides: TGCGCCAGCAGTGAGTCGGACAGGCTCCCCTACAATGAGCAGTTCTTC.

This CDR3 is CASIPSTDTLRQPQHF. Written as DNA, the CDR3 is TGTGCCAGTATTCCTTCAACAGATACTTTGAGACAGCCCCAGCATTTT. This rearrangement joins TRBV19 to TRBJ1-5; no definite D call. The germline V gene encodes CDR1 LNHDA and CDR2 SQIVND (reference sequence). The V end lost 7 bases, the J end lost 7 bases, and 23 bases lay between the germline ends. This CDR3 contains 16 residues.

V and J are TRBV25-1 and TRBJ2-5, with 8 nucleotides matching TRBD1. CDR3 size: 16 residues. The ends lost 4 bases at V and 2 bases at J; junction bases unmatched: 9. Germline CDR1 is MGHDK and CDR2 is SYGVNS. The CDR3 is CASSVLWTGTQETQYF. The CDR3, as DNA: TGTGCCAGCAGTGTTCTCTGGACAGGGACACAAGAGACCCAGTACTTC. Full variable domain (missing parts from reference TRBV25-1 and TRBJ2-5): EADIYQTPRYLVIGTGKKITLECSQTMGHDKMYWYQQDPGMELHLIHYSYGVNSTEKGDLSSESTVSRIRTEHFPLTLESARPSHTSQYLCASSVLWTGTQETQYFGPGTRLLVL.